A single T cell receptor (beta chain) is shown here with its context. Antigen specificity is unknown. Replicate PCRs from sorted subsets contained roughly 200 ng DNA, which is approximately 30,000 T cell genomes. The data were produced by immunoSEQ multiplex PCR, yet TCRdb's version contains in-frame clones alone and is incomplete. The top ten hold around 1.1% of the sample, which has about 2 million clones, over 85% seen once. This entry comes from a study of shared clonotypes between healthy human individuals. Study at large: Donors had three CD4 naive, three CD4 memory, two CD8 naive and one CD8 memory plate apiece. Regarding the study as a whole: Around 5% of naive CD4 clonotypes were common to a handful of donors. The researchers took only blood, and tissue repertoires probably look different.

The CDR3 is 15 residues long. J lost 7 bases, V lost 2 bases, and 5 bases had no gene match. Germline V lookup: CDR1 SGDLS, CDR2 YYNGEE. CD45RO-negative, CCR7-positively selected cells formed the naive CD8 fraction, excluding terminally differentiated effector memory CD45RA+ cells. Sequencing input: naive CD8+ T cells sorted from blood. This clonotype was obtained from a young man in good health. This rearrangement joins TRBV9 to TRBJ2-1; 11 bases are shared with TRBD2. CDR3 bases: TGTGCCAGCAGCGTTTCTCTAGCGGGAGGAAATGAGCAGTTCTTC. Protein product: CASSVSLAGGNEQFF. Looking up the rest from reference TRBV9 and TRBJ2-1 gives the full variable domain: DSGVTQTPKHLITATGQRVTLRCSPRSGDLSVYWYQQSLDQGLQFLIQYYNGEERAKGNILERFSAQQFPDLHSELNLSSLELGDSALYFCASSVSLAGGNEQFFGPGTRLTVL.